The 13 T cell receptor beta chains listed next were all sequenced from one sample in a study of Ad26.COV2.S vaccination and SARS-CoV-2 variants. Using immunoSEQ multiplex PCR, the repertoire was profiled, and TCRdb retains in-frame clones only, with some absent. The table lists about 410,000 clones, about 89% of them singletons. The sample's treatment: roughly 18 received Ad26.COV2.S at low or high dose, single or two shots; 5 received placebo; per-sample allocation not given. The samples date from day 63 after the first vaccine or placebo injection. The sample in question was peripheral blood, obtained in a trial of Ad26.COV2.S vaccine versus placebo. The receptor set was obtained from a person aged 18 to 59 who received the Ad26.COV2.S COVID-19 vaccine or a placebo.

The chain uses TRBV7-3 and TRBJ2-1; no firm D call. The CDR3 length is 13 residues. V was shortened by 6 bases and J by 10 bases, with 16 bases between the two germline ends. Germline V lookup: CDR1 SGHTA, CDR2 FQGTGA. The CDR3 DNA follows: TGTGCCAGCAGTCCTAGTCGAACCCGGGAGCAGTTCTTC. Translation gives CASSPSRTREQFF.

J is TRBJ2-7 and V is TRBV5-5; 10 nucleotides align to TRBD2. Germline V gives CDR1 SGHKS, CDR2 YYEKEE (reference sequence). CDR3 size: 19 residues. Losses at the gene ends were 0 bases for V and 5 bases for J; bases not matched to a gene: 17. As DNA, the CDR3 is TGTGCCAGCAGCTTGGATAGGGGGGCTACGTCTAGCGGGAGCCACGAGCAGTACTTC. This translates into CASSLDRGATSSGSHEQYF.

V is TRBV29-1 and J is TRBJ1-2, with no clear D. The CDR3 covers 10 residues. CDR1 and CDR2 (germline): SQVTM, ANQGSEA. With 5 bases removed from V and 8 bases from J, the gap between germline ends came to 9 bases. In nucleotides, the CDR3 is TGCAGCGTTCGGACGGGAGGCTACACCTTC. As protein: CSVRTGGYTF.

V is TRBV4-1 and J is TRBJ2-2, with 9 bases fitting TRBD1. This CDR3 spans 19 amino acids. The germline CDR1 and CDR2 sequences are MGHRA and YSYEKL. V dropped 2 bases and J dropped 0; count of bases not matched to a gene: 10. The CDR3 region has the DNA TGCGCCAGCAGCCAACCGGGACAGGGTTGGTTCACGAACACCGGGGAGCTGTTTTTT. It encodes CASSQPGQGWFTNTGELFF.

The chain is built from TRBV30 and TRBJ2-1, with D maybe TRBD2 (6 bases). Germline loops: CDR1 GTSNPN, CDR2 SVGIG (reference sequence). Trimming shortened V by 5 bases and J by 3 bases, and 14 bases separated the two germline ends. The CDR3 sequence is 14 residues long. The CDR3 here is CAWGSGSLYNEQFF. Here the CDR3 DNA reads TGTGCCTGGGGAAGCGGGTCCCTCTACAATGAGCAGTTCTTC.

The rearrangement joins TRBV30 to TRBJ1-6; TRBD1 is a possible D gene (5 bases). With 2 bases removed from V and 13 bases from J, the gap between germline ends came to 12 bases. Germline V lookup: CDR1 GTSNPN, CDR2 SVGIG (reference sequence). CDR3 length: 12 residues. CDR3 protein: CAWSSDGTPLHF. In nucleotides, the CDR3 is TGTGCCTGGAGTTCGGACGGGACTCCCCTCCACTTT.

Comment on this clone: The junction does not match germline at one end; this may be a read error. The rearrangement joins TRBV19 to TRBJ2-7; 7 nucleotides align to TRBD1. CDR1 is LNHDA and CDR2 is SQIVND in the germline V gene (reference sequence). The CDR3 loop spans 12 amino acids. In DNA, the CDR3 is TGTGCCAGTAGTACTACCGGGACAGTGTTCCGCTTC. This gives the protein CASSTTGTVFRF.

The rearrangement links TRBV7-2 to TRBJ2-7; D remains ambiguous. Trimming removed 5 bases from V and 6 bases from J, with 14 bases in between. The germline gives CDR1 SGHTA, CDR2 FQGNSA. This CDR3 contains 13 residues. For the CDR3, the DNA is TGTGCCAGCAGCCCGACCGGGTGGGGCGAGCAGTACTTC. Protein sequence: CASSPTGWGEQYF.

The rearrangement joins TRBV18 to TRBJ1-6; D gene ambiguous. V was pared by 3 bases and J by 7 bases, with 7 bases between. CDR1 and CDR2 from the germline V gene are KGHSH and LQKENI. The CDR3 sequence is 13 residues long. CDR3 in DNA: TGTGCCAGCTCACCCCAGAGGAATTCACCCCTCCACTTT. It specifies CASSPQRNSPLHF. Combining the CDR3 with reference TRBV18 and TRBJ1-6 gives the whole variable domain NAGVMQNPRHLVRRRGQEARLRCSPMKGHSHVYWYRQLPEEGLKFMVYLQKENIIDESGMPKERFSAEFPKEGPSILRIQQVVRGDSAAYFCASSPQRNSPLHFGNGTRLTVT.

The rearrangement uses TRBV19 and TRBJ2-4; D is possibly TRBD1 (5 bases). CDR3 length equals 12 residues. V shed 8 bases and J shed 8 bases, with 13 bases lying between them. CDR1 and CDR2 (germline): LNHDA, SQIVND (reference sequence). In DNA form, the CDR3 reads TGTGCCAGTTGTCGCCAAGGGGACATTCAGTACTTC. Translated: CASCRQGDIQYF.

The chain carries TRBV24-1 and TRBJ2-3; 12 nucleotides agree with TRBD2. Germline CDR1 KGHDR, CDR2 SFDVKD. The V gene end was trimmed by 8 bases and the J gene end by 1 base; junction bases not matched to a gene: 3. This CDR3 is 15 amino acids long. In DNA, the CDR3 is TGTGCCACCATGGGACTAGCGGGTGGCACAGATACGCAGTATTTT. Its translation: CATMGLAGGTDTQYF.

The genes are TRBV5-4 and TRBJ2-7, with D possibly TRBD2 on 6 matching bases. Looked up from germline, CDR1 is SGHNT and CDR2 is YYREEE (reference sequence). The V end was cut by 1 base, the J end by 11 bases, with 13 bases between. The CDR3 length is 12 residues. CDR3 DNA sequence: TGTGCCAGCAGCTTGTACGGCGGGGTGGAGTACTTC. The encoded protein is CASSLYGGVEYF.

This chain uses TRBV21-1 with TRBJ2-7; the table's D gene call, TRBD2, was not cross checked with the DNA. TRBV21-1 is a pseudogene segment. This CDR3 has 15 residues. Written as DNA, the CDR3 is TGTGCCAGCAGCAAAGCACTAGCGGGGGTCTACGAGCAGTACTTC. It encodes CASSKALAGVYEQYF.